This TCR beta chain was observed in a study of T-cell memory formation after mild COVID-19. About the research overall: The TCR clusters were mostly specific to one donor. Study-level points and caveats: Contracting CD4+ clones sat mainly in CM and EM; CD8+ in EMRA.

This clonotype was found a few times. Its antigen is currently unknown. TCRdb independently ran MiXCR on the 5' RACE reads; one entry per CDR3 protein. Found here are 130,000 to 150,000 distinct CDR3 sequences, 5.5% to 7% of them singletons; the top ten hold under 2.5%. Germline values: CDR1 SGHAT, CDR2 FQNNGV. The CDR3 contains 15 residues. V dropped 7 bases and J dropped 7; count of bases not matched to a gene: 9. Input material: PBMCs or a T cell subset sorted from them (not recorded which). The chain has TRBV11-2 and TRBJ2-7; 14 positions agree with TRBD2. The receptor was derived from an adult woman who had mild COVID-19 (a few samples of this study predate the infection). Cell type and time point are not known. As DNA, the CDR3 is TGTGCCAGCAAAGGACTAGCGGGGGGTATTGGTGAGCAGTACTTC. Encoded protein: CASKGLAGGIGEQYF.